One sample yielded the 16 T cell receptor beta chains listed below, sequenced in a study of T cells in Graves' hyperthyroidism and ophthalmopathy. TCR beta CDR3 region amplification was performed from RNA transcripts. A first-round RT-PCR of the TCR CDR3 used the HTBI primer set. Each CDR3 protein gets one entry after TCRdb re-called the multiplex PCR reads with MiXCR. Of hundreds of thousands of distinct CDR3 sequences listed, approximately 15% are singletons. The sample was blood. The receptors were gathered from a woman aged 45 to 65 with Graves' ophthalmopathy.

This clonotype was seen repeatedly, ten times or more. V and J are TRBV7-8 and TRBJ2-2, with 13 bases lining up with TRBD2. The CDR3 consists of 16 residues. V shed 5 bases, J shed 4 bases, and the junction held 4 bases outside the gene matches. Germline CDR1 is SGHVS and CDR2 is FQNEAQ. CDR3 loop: CASSQWTSGGTGELFF. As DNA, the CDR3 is TGTGCCAGCAGCCAATGGACTAGCGGGGGCACCGGGGAGCTGTTTTTT. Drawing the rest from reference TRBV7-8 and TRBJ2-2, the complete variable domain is GAGVSQSPRYKVAKRGQDVALRCDPISGHVSLFWYQQALGQGPEFLTYFQNEAQLDKSGLPSDRFFAERPEGSVSTLKIQRTQQEDSAVYLCASSQWTSGGTGELFFGEGSRLTVL.

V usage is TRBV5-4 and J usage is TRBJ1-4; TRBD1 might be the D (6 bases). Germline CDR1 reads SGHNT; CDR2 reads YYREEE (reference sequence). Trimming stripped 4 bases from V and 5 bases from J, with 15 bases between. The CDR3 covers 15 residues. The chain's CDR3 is CASSRGQGRNEKLFF. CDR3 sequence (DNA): TGTGCCAGCAGCCGGGGGCAGGGGCGCAATGAAAAACTGTTTTTT.

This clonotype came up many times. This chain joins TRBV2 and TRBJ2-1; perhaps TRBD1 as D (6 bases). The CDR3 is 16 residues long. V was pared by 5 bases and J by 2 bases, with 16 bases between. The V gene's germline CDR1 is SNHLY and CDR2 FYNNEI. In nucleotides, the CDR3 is TGTGCCAGCAGTCCAGACAGGATACAAACCTACAATGAGCAGTTCTTC. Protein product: CASSPDRIQTYNEQFF.

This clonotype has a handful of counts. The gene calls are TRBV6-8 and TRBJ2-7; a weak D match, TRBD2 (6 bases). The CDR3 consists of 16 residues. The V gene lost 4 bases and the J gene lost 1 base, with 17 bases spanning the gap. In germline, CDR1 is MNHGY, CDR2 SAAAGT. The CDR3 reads CASSSRPAGTSYEQYF. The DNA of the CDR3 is TGTGCCAGCAGTTCCCGACCGGCGGGAACTTCCTACGAGCAGTACTTC.

CDR3 DNA: TGTGCCAGTGGGACAGGGAAGGTCAATCAGCCCCAGCATTTT. It translates to CASGTGKVNQPQHF. V and J are TRBV27 and TRBJ1-5, with 9 bases identical to TRBD1. Germline CDR1 MNHEY, CDR2 SMNVEV (reference sequence). The CDR3 length is 14 residues. Trimming took 9 bases from V and 3 from J; bases not matched to a gene: 6.

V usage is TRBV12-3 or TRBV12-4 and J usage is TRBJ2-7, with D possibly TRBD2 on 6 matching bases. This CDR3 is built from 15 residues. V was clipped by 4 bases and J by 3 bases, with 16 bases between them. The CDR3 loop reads CASSSRGGPHYEQYF. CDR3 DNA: TGTGCCAGCAGTTCCCGAGGAGGGCCTCACTACGAGCAGTACTTC.

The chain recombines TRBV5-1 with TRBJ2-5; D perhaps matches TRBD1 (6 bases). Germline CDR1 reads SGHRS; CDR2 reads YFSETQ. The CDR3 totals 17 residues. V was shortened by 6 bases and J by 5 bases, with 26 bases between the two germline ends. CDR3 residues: CASTQRGAATGGETQYF. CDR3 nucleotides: TGCGCCAGCACCCAGAGAGGGGCGGCGACAGGAGGCGAGACCCAGTACTTC.

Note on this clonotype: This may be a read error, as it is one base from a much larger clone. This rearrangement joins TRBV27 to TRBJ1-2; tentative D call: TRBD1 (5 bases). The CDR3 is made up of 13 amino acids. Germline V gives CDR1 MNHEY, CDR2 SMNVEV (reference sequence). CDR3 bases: TGTGCCAGCAGTCCATTCGACAGACGAGGCTGCACCTTC. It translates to CASSPFDRRGCTF.

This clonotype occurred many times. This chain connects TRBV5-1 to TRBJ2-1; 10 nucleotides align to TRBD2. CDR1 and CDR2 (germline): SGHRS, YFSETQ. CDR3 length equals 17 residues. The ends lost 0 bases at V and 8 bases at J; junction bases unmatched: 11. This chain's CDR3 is CASSLGASGSYLDEQFF. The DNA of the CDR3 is TGCGCCAGCAGCTTGGGGGCTAGCGGGAGTTATCTCGATGAGCAGTTCTTC.

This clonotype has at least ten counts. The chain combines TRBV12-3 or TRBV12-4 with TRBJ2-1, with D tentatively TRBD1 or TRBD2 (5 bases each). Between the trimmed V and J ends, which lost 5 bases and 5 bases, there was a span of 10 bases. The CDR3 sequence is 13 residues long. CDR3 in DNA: TGTGCCAGCAGTATAGGGACCAACAATGAGCAGTTCTTC. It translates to CASSIGTNNEQFF.

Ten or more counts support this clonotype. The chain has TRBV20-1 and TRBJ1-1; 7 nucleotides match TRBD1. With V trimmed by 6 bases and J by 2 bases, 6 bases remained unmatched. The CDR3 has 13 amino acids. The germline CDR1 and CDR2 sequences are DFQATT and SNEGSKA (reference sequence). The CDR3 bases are TGCAGTGCAAAAGGACAGGCCAACACTGAAGCTTTCTTT. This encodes CSAKGQANTEAFF.

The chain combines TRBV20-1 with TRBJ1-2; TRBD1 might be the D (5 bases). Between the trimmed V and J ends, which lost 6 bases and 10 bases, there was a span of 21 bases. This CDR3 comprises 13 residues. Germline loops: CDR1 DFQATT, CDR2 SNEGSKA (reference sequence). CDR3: CSAPRELMDHYTF. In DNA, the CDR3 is TGCAGTGCCCCCAGGGAACTAATGGACCACTACACCTTC.

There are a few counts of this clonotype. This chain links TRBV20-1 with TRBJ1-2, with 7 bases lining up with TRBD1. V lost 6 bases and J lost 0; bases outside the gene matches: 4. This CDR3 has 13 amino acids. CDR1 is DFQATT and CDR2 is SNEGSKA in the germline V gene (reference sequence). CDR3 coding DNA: TGCAGTGCCCCGACAGGGACTAACTATGGCTACACCTTC. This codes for CSAPTGTNYGYTF.

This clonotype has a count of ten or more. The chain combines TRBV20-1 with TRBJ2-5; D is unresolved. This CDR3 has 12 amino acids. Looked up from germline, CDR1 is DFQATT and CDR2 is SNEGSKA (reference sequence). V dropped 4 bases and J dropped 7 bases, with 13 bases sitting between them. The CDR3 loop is CSATQERGTQYF. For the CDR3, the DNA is TGCAGTGCTACTCAGGAGCGTGGGACCCAGTACTTC.

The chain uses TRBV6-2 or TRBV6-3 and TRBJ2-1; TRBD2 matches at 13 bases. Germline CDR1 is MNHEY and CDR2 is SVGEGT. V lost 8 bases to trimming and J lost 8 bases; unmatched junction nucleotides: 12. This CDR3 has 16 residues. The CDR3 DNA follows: TGTGCCAGCTCCCCCATGGGACTAGCGGGATCCCATGAGCAGTTCTTC. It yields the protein CASSPMGLAGSHEQFF.

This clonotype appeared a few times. The CDR3 DNA reads as TGTGCCAGCAGTGAAGTCGGGACAGGGGGCCTGCCCCAGCATTTT. It specifies CASSEVGTGGLPQHF. V is TRBV25-1 and J is TRBJ1-5, with TRBD1 matching over 12 bases. Trimming took 2 bases from V and 9 from J; bases not matched to a gene: 5. This CDR3 spans 15 amino acids. Germline assignment: CDR1 MGHDK and CDR2 SYGVNS.